This TCR beta chain was identified during a study of STAT3 mutations in large granular lymphocyte leukemia. Study findings and constraints: After therapy, 6 of 18 patients switched clonotypes, all new clones STAT3 wild type. Some patients had persisting codominant clonotypes that could mask small clones. No sample exists from the first appearance of each clone. At least one immunodominant TCR beta clonotype appeared in every T-cell large granular lymphocyte leukemia patient.

Only in-frame clones appear in the TCRdb table, and some are missing; sequencing was by immunoSEQ multiplex PCR. The table lists approximately 25,000 clones, 94% of them singletons. Germline CDR1 reads SGDLS; CDR2 reads YYNGEE. The length of the CDR3 is 14 residues. The V end lost 4 bases, the J end lost 2 bases, and 12 bases lay between the germline ends. Regarding this clone: Its antigen is as yet unknown.

The chain recombines TRBV9 with TRBJ1-1; TRBD1 might be the D (5 bases). Material for sequencing was peripheral blood mononuclear cells. The clonotype originates from a man aged 40-49 years with T-cell large granular lymphocyte leukemia. Some clones in this sample may be carry-over from other donors' samples. The CDR3 coding sequence is TGTGCCAGCAGCCCCCGGGGGGGTAACACTGAAGCTTTCTTT. Encoded protein: CASSPRGGNTEAFF.